This T cell receptor (beta chain) stems from a study of tissue T cells after allogeneic stem cell transplantation. Notes on the study in general: The patient cohort was small and clinically heterogeneous, with limited sampling depth. Only a limited share of tissue TCRs appeared in blood or spleen.

Repertoires were generated with immunoSEQ multiplex PCR, while TCRdb's copy carries only in-frame clones and drops some. The sample holds 48,000 or so clones, nearly 75% seen once. As to this clone: Antigen unknown. Mouse germline and gene names are used. The read ends 1 residue shy of where the CDR3 ends; the end is completed using the germline J gene.

The CDR3 contains 15 residues. V lost 4 bases and J 0 bases, leaving 10 bases between the germline ends. CDR1 and CDR2 (germline): FNHDT, SITEND (reference sequence). J is TRBJ1-4 and V is TRBV19; D perhaps matches TRBD1 (6 bases). This sequence originates from a pool of C57BL/6 mice in good health. The sample comprised sorted cells pooled from one or two spleens. This chain's CDR3 is CASSQGRISNERLFF. The CDR3 bases that were read are TGTGCCAGCAGTCAGGGGAGGATTTCCAACGAAAGATTATTT.